This T cell receptor (beta chain) was documented in a study of response to subunit inactivated influenza vaccine. Findings and caveats of the study: Authors suggested each seasonal flu vaccination may recruit only limited numbers of new T cells.

This clonotype came up a few times. Its antigen is unknown. Trimming left V 3 bases short and J 5 bases short, with 13 bases between. Germline V gene lookup returns CDR1 DFQATT and CDR2 SNEGSKA (reference sequence). This CDR3 has 14 residues. A single record per CDR3 protein comes from TCRdb applying MiXCR to the RT-PCR reads. The table records 280,000 or so distinct CDR3 sequences, around a fifth of them present only once. This receptor was obtained from a man aged 45 to 75 who received an inactivated influenza vaccine. V is TRBV20-1 and J is TRBJ1-4; D is perhaps TRBD1 (6 bases). Material: PBMCs from blood, obtained 21 months after vaccination. CDR3 region: CSASGGALNEKLFF. CDR3 sequence (DNA): TGCAGTGCTAGCGGGGGGGCCCTAAATGAAAAACTGTTTTTT.